This T cell receptor beta chain appears in the sequencing data of a study of T-cell reconstitution after alpha-beta-depleted transplantation in children. The TCRbeta library incorporated unique molecular identifiers. TCRdb re-derived calls from the PCR reads in MiXCR, one entry per CDR3 protein. The table has about a million distinct CDR3 sequences, roughly 29% seen once; the top ten hold approximately 30%. This clonotype was seen a handful of times. CDR1 DFQATT and CDR2 SNEGSKA come from the germline V gene (reference sequence). The CDR3 runs to 16 residues. Trimming cost V 3 bases and J 0 bases, with 15 bases left between them.

V usage is TRBV20-1 and J usage is TRBJ2-1, with D tentatively TRBD1 or TRBD2 (6 bases each). Specimen: PBMCs, mostly from graft donor cells, collected 360 days after TCRalphabeta/CD19-depleted stem cell transplant. This receptor was identified in a boy under two years old who had a stem cell transplant for SCID, so the T cells may come from the graft donor. DNA of the CDR3: TGCAGTGCTAGGGGGCCGGGGGCCTACTCCTACAATGAGCAGTTCTTC. It specifies CSARGPGAYSYNEQFF.